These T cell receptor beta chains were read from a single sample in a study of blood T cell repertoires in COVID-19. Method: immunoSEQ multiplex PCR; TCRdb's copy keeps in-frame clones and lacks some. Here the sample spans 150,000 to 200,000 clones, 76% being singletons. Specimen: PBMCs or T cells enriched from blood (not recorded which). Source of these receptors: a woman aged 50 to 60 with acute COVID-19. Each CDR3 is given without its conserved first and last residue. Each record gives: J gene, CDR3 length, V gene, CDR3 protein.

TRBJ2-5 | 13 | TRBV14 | ASSQEWGRGRTQY
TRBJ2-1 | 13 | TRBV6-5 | ASSSQEGGYNEQF
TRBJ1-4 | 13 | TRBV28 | ASSFGGITNEKLF
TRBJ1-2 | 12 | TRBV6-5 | ASSLTETNYGYT
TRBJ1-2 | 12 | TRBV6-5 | ASSPRQGNYGYT
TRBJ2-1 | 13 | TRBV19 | ASEQGTSSYNEQF
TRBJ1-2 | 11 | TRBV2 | ASSVRGDYGYT
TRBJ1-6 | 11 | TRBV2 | ASAGGSASPLH
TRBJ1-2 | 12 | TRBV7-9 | ASSLAGQAYGYT
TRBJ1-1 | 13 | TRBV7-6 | ASSLRDNSHTEAF
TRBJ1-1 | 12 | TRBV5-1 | ASSYGQTNTEAF
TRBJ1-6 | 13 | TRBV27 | ASSLRGLLGSPLH
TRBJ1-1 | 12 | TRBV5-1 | ASSLAARDTEAF
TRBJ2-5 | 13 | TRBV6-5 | ASSYWAQGSETQY
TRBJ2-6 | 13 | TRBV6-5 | ASRNRNSGANVLT
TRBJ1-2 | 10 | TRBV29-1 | SAPEGAYGYT
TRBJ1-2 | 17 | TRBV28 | ASSSSQPGDRVRGYGYT
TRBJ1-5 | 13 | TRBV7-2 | ASSLRTSGNQPQH
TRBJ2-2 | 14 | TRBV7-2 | ASSYPRLAGGGELF
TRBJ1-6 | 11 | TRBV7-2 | ASSSGQVASLH
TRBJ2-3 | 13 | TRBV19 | ASSMNGHSTDTQY
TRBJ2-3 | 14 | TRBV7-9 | ASSLVVATITDTQY
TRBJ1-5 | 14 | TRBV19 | ASSPPEGMGNQPQH
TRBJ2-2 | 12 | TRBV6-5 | ASRAGGITGELF
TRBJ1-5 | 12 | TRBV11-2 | ASSLDRGRQPQH
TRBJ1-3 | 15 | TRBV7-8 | ASSLRDRGLSGNTIY
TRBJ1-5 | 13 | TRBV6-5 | ASSPKPRGQGAQH
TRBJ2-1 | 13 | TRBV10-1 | AGTTRDRDYNEQF
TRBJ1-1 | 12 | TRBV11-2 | ASSASGGRTEAF
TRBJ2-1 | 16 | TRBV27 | ASSFVSGGAGSYNEQF
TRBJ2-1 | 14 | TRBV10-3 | AISGLARGIYNEQF
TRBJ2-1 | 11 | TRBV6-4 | ASSNRVFDEQF
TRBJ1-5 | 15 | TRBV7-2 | ASSLVQTPYSNQPQH
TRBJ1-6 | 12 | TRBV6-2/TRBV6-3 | ASSYLQGDSPLH
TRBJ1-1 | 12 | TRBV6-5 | ASSLKGVGTEAF
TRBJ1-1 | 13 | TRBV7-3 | ASSSTPALGTEAF
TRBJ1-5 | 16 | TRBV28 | ASSSDTGRGVGSQPQH
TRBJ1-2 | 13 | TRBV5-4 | ASSWRGIENYGYT
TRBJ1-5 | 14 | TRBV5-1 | ASSLTGTGNNQPQH
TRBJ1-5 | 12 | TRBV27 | ASSQQGPRSPQH
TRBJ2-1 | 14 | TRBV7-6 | ASSLGGTGIYNEQF
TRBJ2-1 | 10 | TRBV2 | ASRPSGVRGF
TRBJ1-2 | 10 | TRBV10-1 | ASSIDRVGYT
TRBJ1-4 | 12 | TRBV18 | ASSPSGGNEKLF
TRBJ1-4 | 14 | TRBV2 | ASSPQRPSTVGKLF
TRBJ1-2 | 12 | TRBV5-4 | ASSTQGGLYGYT
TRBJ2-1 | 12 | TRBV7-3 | ASSPDRAVDEQF
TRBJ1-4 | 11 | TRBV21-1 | ASSPKTVVKLF
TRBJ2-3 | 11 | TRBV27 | ASSLQGGDTQY
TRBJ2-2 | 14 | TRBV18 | ASSPPTGGRSGELF
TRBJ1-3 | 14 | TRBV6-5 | ASSYEIGSSGNTIY